The 23 T cell receptor beta chains below come from one sample, sequenced in a study of T cells in Graves' hyperthyroidism and ophthalmopathy. Regions amplified from RNA transcripts were the TCR beta CDR3 regions. The HTBI primer set served for first-round RT-PCR of the TCR CDR3. TCRdb reprocessed the multiplex PCR reads with MiXCR, giving one entry per CDR3 protein. This sample carries more than 500,000 distinct CDR3 sequences, around 16% of them seen once, and the ten largest clones take roughly 29%. What was sequenced was blood. The receptors shown here come from a woman in her 30s with Graves' ophthalmopathy.

Ten or more counts support this clonotype. An end of the junction differs from the germline gene, which may be a read error. This rearrangement joins TRBV2 to TRBJ2-1; D is perhaps TRBD1 or TRBD2 (5 bases each). The CDR3 spans 12 residues. The germline gives CDR1 SNHLY, CDR2 FYNNEI. Here the CDR3 reads CASSEAWGSAVF. DNA for the CDR3: TGTGCCAGCAGTGAAGCATGGGGGTCCGCGGTCTTC.

This rearrangement joins TRBV5-5 to TRBJ2-7; 11 bases line up with TRBD2. CDR1 is SGHKS, CDR2 YYEKEE, per germline (reference sequence). This CDR3 is built from 16 residues. Germline trimming cut 4 bases from V and 3 bases from J; bases unmatched to any gene: 9. Here the CDR3 DNA reads TGTGCCAGCAGCCAGGAGTTAACTAGCGGGAGCTACGAGCAGTACTTC. As protein: CASSQELTSGSYEQYF.

The V call is TRBV6-2 or TRBV6-3, the J call TRBJ2-1; TRBD2 agrees at 11 bases. The V gene's germline CDR1 is MNHEY and CDR2 SVGEGT. The CDR3 length is 15 residues. Losses at the gene ends were 5 bases for V and 7 bases for J; bases not matched to a gene: 7. CDR3 protein: CASSGHSGGVNEQFF. CDR3 nucleotides: TGTGCCAGCAGTGGTCATAGCGGGGGGGTTAATGAGCAGTTCTTC.

Many counts were recorded for this clonotype. V gene TRBV5-1 combines with J gene TRBJ2-7; possibly TRBD1 or TRBD2 for D (5 bases each). The CDR3 consists of 14 residues. V was clipped by 4 bases and J by 6 bases, with 17 bases between them. CDR1 and CDR2 (germline): SGHRS, YFSETQ. The CDR3 region has the DNA TGCGCCAGCAGCCCAGGGACCGCGGTTGGCGAGCAGTACTTC. Encoded protein: CASSPGTAVGEQYF. Looking up the rest from reference TRBV5-1 and TRBJ2-7 gives the full variable domain: KAGVTQTPRYLIKTRGQQVTLSCSPISGHRSVSWYQQTPGQGLQFLFEYFSETQRNKGNFPGRFSGRQFSNSRSEMNVSTLELGDSALYLCASSPGTAVGEQYFGPGTRLTVT.

The chain carries TRBV4-1 and TRBJ2-5; D is ambiguous. This CDR3 is built from 13 residues. Trimming left V 1 base short and J 8 bases short, with 11 bases between. Germline CDR1 reads MGHRA; CDR2 reads YSYEKL. CDR3: CASSQGYGVTQYF. The CDR3 DNA follows: TGCGCCAGCAGCCAAGGATACGGAGTTACCCAGTACTTC.

The sample holds many counts of this clonotype. V and J are TRBV4-3 and TRBJ2-7, with TRBD1 matching 8 bases. The V segment lost 0 bases and the J segment 3 bases; nucleotides outside the gene matches: 4. CDR3 length: 15 residues. Germline-derived CDR1 and CDR2 are LGHNA and YSLEER. CDR3 amino acids: CASSQEGQANYEQYF. The CDR3 coding sequence is TGCGCCAGCAGCCAAGAGGGACAGGCAAACTACGAGCAGTACTTC.

This clonotype appeared many times. V gene TRBV2 combines with J gene TRBJ2-5; D is possibly TRBD2 (6 bases). The V gene's germline CDR1 is SNHLY and CDR2 FYNNEI. The CDR3 has 13 residues. V shed 2 bases and J shed 6 bases, with 10 bases lying between them. The CDR3 DNA sequence: TGTGCCAGCAGTGAATCGGGGGAAAAGACCCAGTACTTC. Translated: CASSESGEKTQYF.

This clonotype was detected only a few times. This chain uses TRBV7-2 with TRBJ2-2, with 7 bases fitting TRBD1. Germline lookup yields CDR1 SGHTA and CDR2 FQGNSA. Trimming took 4 bases from V and 1 from J; bases not matched to a gene: 6. The CDR3 length is 16 residues. The CDR3 DNA sequence: TGTGCCAGCAGCTCACCCGGGACAGTGAACACCGGGGAGCTGTTTTTT. It yields the protein CASSSPGTVNTGELFF.

The chain is built from TRBV4-1 and TRBJ2-4, with D possibly matching TRBD2 (6 bases). Germline V gives CDR1 MGHRA, CDR2 YSYEKL. This CDR3 has 17 residues. With 1 base removed from V and 1 base from J, the gap between germline ends came to 14 bases. The CDR3, as DNA: TGCGCCAGCAGCCAAGGAAGGACGGGAGTGGCCAAAAACATTCAGTACTTC. Protein sequence: CASSQGRTGVAKNIQYF.

This clonotype was counted at least ten times. The gene calls are TRBV24-1 and TRBJ2-1; D remains unclear. This CDR3 has 13 residues. Germline values: CDR1 KGHDR, CDR2 SFDVKD. V dropped 2 bases and J dropped 9 bases, with 10 bases sitting between them. The CDR3 protein is CATSDSPVLEQFF. Here the CDR3 DNA reads TGTGCCACCAGTGATTCCCCTGTACTTGAGCAGTTCTTC.

In its sample, this clonotype was seen many times. CDR3 amino acids: CASSTGTQNTGELFF. As DNA, the CDR3 is TGTGCCAGCAGTACCGGGACACAGAACACCGGGGAGCTGTTTTTT. The chain combines TRBV28 with TRBJ2-2; D possibly corresponds to TRBD1 (6 bases). Germline V gene lookup returns CDR1 MDHEN and CDR2 SYDVKM. V lost 5 bases to trimming and J lost 1 base, with 11 bases between them. This CDR3 comprises 15 residues.

Regarding this clonotype: The junction does not match germline at one end; this may be a read error. The chain recombines TRBV6-5 with TRBJ2-5; 8 bases are shared with TRBD1. This CDR3 has 12 residues. Germline V lookup: CDR1 MNHEY, CDR2 SVGAGI. The CDR3, as DNA: TGTGCCGGCAGTTATGGGACAGGAACTAAGTACTTC. Translated, it gives CAGSYGTGTKYF.

Ten or more counts support this clonotype. This chain joins TRBV30 and TRBJ2-7, with D maybe TRBD1 (5 bases). Germline values: CDR1 GTSNPN, CDR2 SVGIG (reference sequence). Trimming removed 4 bases from V and 5 bases from J, with 18 bases in between. CDR3 length: 14 residues. The CDR3 protein is CAWTQAPQVHEQYF. CDR3 coding DNA: TGTGCCTGGACACAGGCCCCGCAGGTCCACGAGCAGTACTTC.

Only a few counts were recorded for this clonotype. The chain couples TRBV9 to TRBJ1-1; no clear D. CDR1 is SGDLS and CDR2 is YYNGEE in the germline V gene. V was clipped by 0 bases and J by 1 base, with 10 bases between them. CDR3 length: 15 residues. The CDR3 DNA is TGTGCCAGCAGCGTAGCCCCGGGGAGGAACACTGAAGCTTTCTTT. Its protein is CASSVAPGRNTEAFF. Complete variable domain (other parts from reference TRBV9 and TRBJ1-1): DSGVTQTPKHLITATGQRVTLRCSPRSGDLSVYWYQQSLDQGLQFLIQYYNGEERAKGNILERFSAQQFPDLHSELNLSSLELGDSALYFCASSVAPGRNTEAFFGQGTRLTVV.

Ten or more counts support this clonotype. V gene TRBV10-3 combines with J gene TRBJ2-7; TRBD2 agrees at 10 bases. The ends lost 3 bases at V and 4 bases at J; junction bases unmatched: 3. The CDR3 sequence is 14 residues long. Germline V CDR1 and CDR2: ENHRY, SYGVKD. CDR3 DNA: TGTGCCATCAGTGACCGGACTAGCGGTTACGAGCAGTACTTC. Its protein is CAISDRTSGYEQYF.

Regarding this clonotype: Mismatch with germline at one junction end may stem from a read error. The CDR3 region is CASSIGSGDVNEQSF. The CDR3 DNA reads as TGTGCCAGTAGTATCGGGTCAGGGGATGTAAATGAGCAGTCCTTC. The chain combines TRBV19 with TRBJ2-1; D might be TRBD1 (6 bases). The germline V gene has CDR1 LNHDA and CDR2 SQIVND (reference sequence). The CDR3 runs to 15 residues.

This clonotype has only one observation. This sequence joins TRBV6-4 and TRBJ2-1; 9 nucleotides line up with TRBD2. CDR1 and CDR2 from the germline V gene are MRHNA and SNTAGT. The CDR3 has 16 residues. Trimming removed 3 bases from V and 5 bases from J; junction bases left unmatched: 8. CDR3 amino acids: CASSEFGSSGNNEQFF. CDR3 nucleotide sequence: TGTGCCAGCAGTGAGTTTGGGTCTAGCGGGAACAATGAGCAGTTCTTC.

This clonotype showed up many times. The rearrangement links TRBV29-1 to TRBJ2-3; unclear D gene. Germline V gene sequence: CDR1 SQVTM, CDR2 ANQGSEA. V was cut by 4 bases and J by 4 bases, with 3 bases left in between. The CDR3 covers 10 residues. CDR3 sequence: CSVGSDTQYF. In DNA form, the CDR3 reads TGCAGCGTTGGATCAGATACGCAGTATTTT.

Notes on this clonotype: This may arise from a read error, as a much more abundant clone is one base away. Without the conserved terminal phenylalanine or tryptophan, this CDR3 likely stems from a read error. The V gene is TRBV11-1, the J gene TRBJ2-3; the D is unclear. The CDR3 extends over 15 amino acids. Germline V CDR1 and CDR2: SGHAT, FQDESV (reference sequence). Trimming cost V 3 bases and J 1 base, with 11 bases left between them. The CDR3 nucleotides read TGTGCCAGCAGCTTTAGGCGGTTGGGCACAGATACGCAGTATTAT. Its protein is CASSFRRLGTDTQYY.

The chain is built from TRBV30 and TRBJ2-7; D may be TRBD2 (5 bases). Germline CDR1 GTSNPN, CDR2 SVGIG (reference sequence). The CDR3 contains 13 residues. V was trimmed by 0 bases and J by 2 bases, leaving 8 bases between them. CDR3 residues: CAWSVLGTYEQYF. The DNA for the CDR3 is TGTGCCTGGAGTGTACTCGGGACCTACGAGCAGTACTTC.

This sequence joins TRBV28 and TRBJ1-3; D is uncertain. Trimming shortened V by 7 bases and J by 4 bases, and 11 bases separated the two germline ends. Germline CDR1 MDHEN, CDR2 SYDVKM. There are 13 residues in the CDR3. The CDR3 is CASIPADGNTIYF. In DNA form, the CDR3 reads TGTGCCAGCATTCCCGCTGACGGAAACACCATATATTTT.

The sample holds many counts of this clonotype. The chain combines TRBV29-1 with TRBJ2-3; 7 bases match TRBD1. V was pared by 4 bases and J by 3 bases, with 4 bases of the junction left unmatched. Germline CDR1 is SQVTM and CDR2 is ANQGSEA. The CDR3 consists of 13 residues. The CDR3 here is CSVGQGQTDTQYF. The DNA of the CDR3 is TGCAGCGTTGGACAGGGTCAAACAGATACGCAGTATTTT.

The rearrangement joins TRBV29-1 to TRBJ1-2; 8 bases line up with TRBD1. Per germline, CDR1 SQVTM and CDR2 ANQGSEA. This CDR3 comprises 15 residues. The trim removed 5 bases at V and 3 bases at J, leaving 11 bases unmatched. CDR3 protein: CSVSPRDRQDYGYTF. In nucleotides, the CDR3 is TGCAGCGTTAGCCCCCGGGACAGGCAGGACTATGGCTACACCTTC.